This record covers a single T cell receptor beta chain. The source of the sample is a study of blood T cell repertoires in COVID-19. Per the germline V gene, CDR1 is GTSNPN and CDR2 is SVGIG (reference sequence). The CDR3 contains 16 residues. V was pared by 4 bases and J by 3 bases, with 18 bases between. Libraries were prepared by immunoSEQ multiplex PCR; TCRdb keeps only in-frame clonotypes and omits some of them. The sample has some 150,000 clones, roughly 87% seen once. Sequenced input: PBMCs or T cells enriched from blood (not recorded which). The chain employs TRBV30 and TRBJ2-2, with D perhaps TRBD1 (6 bases). This TCR was sampled from a human donor with acute COVID-19. The donor label of this sample is uncertain. The CDR3 region has the DNA TGTGCCTGGACCACCCGGAGGACAGTCTACACCGGGGAGCTGTTTTTT. Its translation: CAWTTRRTVYTGELFF.